The following is a T cell receptor (beta chain) sequence with its context. The sample belongs to a study of T cell changes during pregnancy in multiple sclerosis. CDR3 length: 14 residues. The V and J ends lost 5 bases and 8 bases respectively, with 16 bases between them. The V gene's germline CDR1 is SGHVS and CDR2 FQNEAQ. Data came from immunoSEQ multiplex PCR; TCRdb stores just in-frame clones and leaves some out. The table records roughly 24,000 clones, around 90% of them present only once. The material was CD4+ T cells from peripheral blood mononuclear cells, obtained in the second trimester of pregnancy. The TCR originated in a female donor in good health, enrolled as a control in a pregnancy study. The chain carries TRBV7-8 and TRBJ2-1, with D possibly matching TRBD1 (5 bases). In nucleotides, the CDR3 is TGTGCCAGCAGCGAAACAGGCTGGGGTGATGAGCAGTTCTTC. The encoded protein is CASSETGWGDEQFF.